This T cell receptor (beta chain) was observed in a study of shared clonotypes between healthy human individuals. General observations from the study: Clonotypes shared by all four donors outscored non-shared clonotypes in generation probability.

Splitting of CD4+ cells produced CD45RA+ naive and CD45RA-negative memory subsets. The CDR3 is 17 amino acids. CDR1 and CDR2 (germline): MGHDK, SYGVNS. V lost 2 bases, J lost 2 bases, and 5 bases stayed unmatched. About this clone: The antigen is undetermined.

Here immunoSEQ multiplex PCR was the method, and the copy in TCRdb shows in-frame clones only, minus some. The sample has about 1.1 million clones, 60% to 80% seen once. The V call is TRBV25-1, the J call TRBJ2-7, with 14 bases aligning to TRBD2. This receptor was identified in a man aged 18 to 30 in good health. Some clones in this sample may be carry-over from other donors' samples. Material for sequencing was memory CD4+ T cells from PBMCs. Specified subset: CD45RA-negative fraction. DNA for the CDR3: TGTGCCAGCAGTGAAGGACTAGCGGGAGGTCTAGCCTACGAGCAGTACTTC. Encoded protein: CASSEGLAGGLAYEQYF.